A single T cell receptor beta chain is shown here with its context. This record comes from a study of glioma-infiltrating T cells after dendritic cell vaccination. Study-level background: Between about 2003 and 2012, patients got autologous tumor lysate-pulsed dendritic cell vaccines.

Time point specified: after dendritic cell vaccination, including at tumor progression/relapse. The germline V gene has CDR1 MNHEY and CDR2 SVGAGI. The CDR3 has 15 amino acids. Trimming cost V 2 bases and J 0 bases, with 8 bases left between them. Up to about 2 ug genomic DNA was used for TCRB CDR3 amplification. The repertoire was sequenced with immunoSEQ multiplex PCR; TCRdb's copy has only in-frame clones and lacks some. The data contain tens of thousands of clones, about 89% of them singletons. The TCR originated in a human donor with glioblastoma. Sequences were derived from blood, sampled after dendritic cell vaccination. The V call is TRBV6-5, the J call TRBJ1-5; D is ambiguous. CDR3 sequence (DNA): TGTGCCAGCAGTTACGAGAGGAATAGCAATCAGCCCCAGCATTTT. Translating it yields CASSYERNSNQPQHF.